The clone carrying this T cell receptor (beta chain) was picked up one time. This sample is part of a study of tumor-infiltrating lymphocytes in localized non-small cell lung cancer. Germline values: CDR1 SGHDN, CDR2 FVKESK. V lost 0 bases and J 8 bases, leaving 14 bases between the germline ends. The length of the CDR3 is 15 residues. Method: immunoSEQ multiplex PCR; TCRdb's copy keeps in-frame clones and lacks some. The sample contains about 9,500 clones, roughly 70% of which appear only once. Sequenced input: lung tumor tissue. The sequence was collected from a human donor with non-small cell lung cancer. The chain has TRBV14 and TRBJ2-4; D might be TRBD2 (6 bases). The CDR3 region is CASSQDTGPGDIQYF. The CDR3 nucleotides read TGTGCCAGCAGCCAAGATACTGGGCCGGGAGACATTCAGTACTTC.